These 10 T cell receptor beta chains came from one sample sequenced in a study of beta chain features in type 1 diabetes. Investigators reverse transcribed all isolated RNA, so they sequenced expressed TCRB transcripts. Sequencing used immunoSEQ multiplex PCR; TCRdb keeps in-frame clones, though not all of them. The sample carries 130,000 to 150,000 clones, 9% to 9.5% recorded once. Sequenced sample: central memory CD4+ T cells from blood. These receptor sequences come from a man aged 18 to 29 in good health.

The chain joins TRBV29-1 to TRBJ2-3; 8 nucleotides line up with TRBD2. This CDR3 comprises 15 residues. J lost 3 bases, V lost 1 base, and 6 bases had no gene match. Germline V gene sequence: CDR1 SQVTM, CDR2 ANQGSEA. In DNA form, the CDR3 reads TGCAGCGTTGAAGGCGAAGCGGGGGAAACAGATACGCAGTATTTT. Its translation is CSVEGEAGETDTQYF.

This clone showed up just a few times. The chain recombines TRBV7-2 with TRBJ2-2, with D maybe TRBD2 (6 bases). The CDR3 has 15 residues. CDR1 and CDR2 from the germline V gene are SGHTA and FQGNSA. Trimming removed 3 bases from V and 5 bases from J, with 13 bases in between. CDR3 nucleotide sequence: TGTGCCAGCAGCTTTAAGACCGGGGGTACCGGGGAGCTGTTTTTT. This sequence encodes CASSFKTGGTGELFF.

The chain carries TRBV5-1 and TRBJ2-7, with TRBD2 matching over 12 bases. V lost 4 bases and J lost 4; bases outside the gene matches: 9. Germline values: CDR1 SGHRS, CDR2 YFSETQ. CDR3 length equals 16 residues. The CDR3, as DNA: TGCGCCAGCAGCCCGTCTCGGACTAGCGGGGTGTACGAGCAGTACTTC. Translation gives CASSPSRTSGVYEQYF. Filled out from reference TRBV5-1 and TRBJ2-7, the complete variable domain reads KAGVTQTPRYLIKTRGQQVTLSCSPISGHRSVSWYQQTPGQGLQFLFEYFSETQRNKGNFPGRFSGRQFSNSRSEMNVSTLELGDSALYLCASSPSRTSGVYEQYFGPGTRLTVT.

This clone was seen only a few times. This chain links TRBV2 with TRBJ2-7, with 7 bases that match TRBD1. With 6 bases clipped from V and 2 bases from J, the junction kept 7 bases outside the gene matches. CDR3 length: 14 amino acids. Germline V gives CDR1 SNHLY, CDR2 FYNNEI. DNA of the CDR3: TGTGCCAGCAGGCCGGGACAGCTTACCTACGAGCAGTACTTC. Translating it yields CASRPGQLTYEQYF.

This clone has a handful of counts. J is TRBJ1-2 and V is TRBV28; 8 bases are shared with TRBD1. The CDR3 runs 19 residues. Germline V gene data show CDR1 as MDHEN and CDR2 as SYDVKM. The ends lost 1 base at V and 3 bases at J; junction bases unmatched: 16. CDR3 region: CASSLYFGTSGQGDYGYTF. The CDR3 DNA reads TGTGCCAGCAGTTTATACTTCGGTACTTCCGGACAGGGTGACTATGGCTACACCTTC.

The chain joins TRBV7-2 to TRBJ2-7; TRBD2 matches at 7 bases. With 5 bases clipped from V and 2 bases from J, the junction kept 6 bases outside the gene matches. The germline V gene has CDR1 SGHTA and CDR2 FQGNSA. The length of the CDR3 is 14 residues. The CDR3 DNA reads as TGTGCCAGCAGCCTTCGGGGGAGGGCCTACGAGCAGTACTTC. This codes for CASSLRGRAYEQYF.

This chain joins TRBV9 and TRBJ2-7; 7 nucleotides agree with TRBD1. Per germline, CDR1 SGDLS and CDR2 YYNGEE. The CDR3 spans 14 residues. Trimming took 3 bases from V and 2 from J; bases not matched to a gene: 5. CDR3 amino acids: CASSATGTAYEQYF. The CDR3 coding sequence is TGTGCCAGCAGCGCTACCGGGACAGCCTACGAGCAGTACTTC.

The chain employs TRBV20-1 and TRBJ2-2; no clear D. CDR3 length: 11 residues. The germline CDR1 and CDR2 sequences are DFQATT and SNEGSKA (reference sequence). Trimming cost V 3 bases and J 5 bases, with 4 bases left between them. CDR3 protein: CSASPTGELFF. Written as DNA, the CDR3 is TGCAGTGCTAGTCCAACCGGGGAGCTGTTTTTT.

In this sample, this clone turned up a few times. The chain combines TRBV7-2 with TRBJ1-2, with 8 bases identical to TRBD1. The CDR3 length is 14 residues. V lost 5 bases, J lost 7 bases, and 9 bases stayed unmatched. Germline V CDR1 and CDR2: SGHTA, FQGNSA. The CDR3 bases are TGTGCCAGCAGCACGGACAGGGATATTGGTGGCTACACCTTC. Its protein is CASSTDRDIGGYTF.

This clone came up a few times. The chain combines TRBV7-9 with TRBJ2-3; 8 bases match TRBD1. J was trimmed by 4 bases and V by 6 bases; bases with no gene match: 9. The germline V gene has CDR1 SEHNR and CDR2 FQNEAQ (reference sequence). The CDR3 runs to 15 residues. CDR3 loop: CASRYQGATPDTQYF. CDR3 coding DNA: TGTGCCAGCAGGTACCAGGGGGCGACCCCAGATACGCAGTATTTT.